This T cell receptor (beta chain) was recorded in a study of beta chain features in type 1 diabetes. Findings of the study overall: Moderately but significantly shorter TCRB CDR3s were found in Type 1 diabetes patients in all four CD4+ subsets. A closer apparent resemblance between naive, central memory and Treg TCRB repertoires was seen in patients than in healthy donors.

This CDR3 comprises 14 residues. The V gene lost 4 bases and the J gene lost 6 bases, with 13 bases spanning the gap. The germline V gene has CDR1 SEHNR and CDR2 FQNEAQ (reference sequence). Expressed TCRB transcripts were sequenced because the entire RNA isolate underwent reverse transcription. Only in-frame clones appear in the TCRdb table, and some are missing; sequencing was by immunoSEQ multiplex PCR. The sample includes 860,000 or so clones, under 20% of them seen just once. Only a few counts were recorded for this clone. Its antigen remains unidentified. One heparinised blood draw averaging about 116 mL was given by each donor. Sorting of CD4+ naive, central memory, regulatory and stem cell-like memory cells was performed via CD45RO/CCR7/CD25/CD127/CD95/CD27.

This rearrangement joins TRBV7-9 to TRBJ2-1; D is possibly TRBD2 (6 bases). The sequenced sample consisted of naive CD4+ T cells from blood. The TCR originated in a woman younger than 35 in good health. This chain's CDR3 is CASSSQGGTNEQFF. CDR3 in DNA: TGTGCCAGCAGCTCCCAAGGAGGGACCAATGAGCAGTTCTTC.